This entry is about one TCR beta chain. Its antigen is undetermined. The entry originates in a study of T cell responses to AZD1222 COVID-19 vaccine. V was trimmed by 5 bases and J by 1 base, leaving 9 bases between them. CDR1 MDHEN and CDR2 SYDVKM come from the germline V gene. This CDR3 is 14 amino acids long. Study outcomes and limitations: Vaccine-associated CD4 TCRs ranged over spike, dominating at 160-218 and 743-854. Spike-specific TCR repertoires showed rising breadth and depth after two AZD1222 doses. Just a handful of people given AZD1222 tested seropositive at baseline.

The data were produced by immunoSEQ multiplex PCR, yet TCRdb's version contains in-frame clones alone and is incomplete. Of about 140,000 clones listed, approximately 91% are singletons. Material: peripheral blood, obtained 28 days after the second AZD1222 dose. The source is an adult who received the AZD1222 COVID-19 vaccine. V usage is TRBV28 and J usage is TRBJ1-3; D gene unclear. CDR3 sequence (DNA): TGTGCCAGCAGTACCCGGAGTTCTGGAAACACCATATATTTT. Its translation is CASSTRSSGNTIYF. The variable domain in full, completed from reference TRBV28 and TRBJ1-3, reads DVKVTQSSRYLVKRTGEKVFLECVQDMDHENMFWYRQDPGLGLRLIYFSYDVKMKEKGDIPEGYSVSREKKERFSLILESASTNQTSMYLCASSTRSSGNTIYFGEGSWLTVV.